Shown below are 9 T cell receptor beta chains from a single sample sequenced in a study of T cell responses to AZD1222 COVID-19 vaccine. Generated by immunoSEQ multiplex PCR, the TCRdb table keeps only in-frame clones and is missing some. The sample records about 90,000 clones, about 90% being singletons. The starting material was peripheral blood, obtained on day 0 of MenACWY control vaccination. The receptors come from an adult in good health.

The table lists this clone with a count of one. V is TRBV5-4 and J is TRBJ2-7; 13 bases match TRBD2. CDR3 size: 16 residues. V shed 0 bases, J shed 5 bases, and the junction held 5 bases outside the gene matches. The V gene's germline CDR1 is SGHNT and CDR2 YYREEE (reference sequence). The CDR3 spells CASSLGLAGGWNEQYF. CDR3 DNA sequence: TGTGCCAGCAGCTTGGGACTAGCGGGAGGATGGAACGAGCAGTACTTC.

This chain links TRBV29-1 with TRBJ1-2, with D possibly TRBD1 on 5 matching bases. This CDR3 comprises 12 residues. Between the trimmed V and J ends, which lost 4 bases and 4 bases, there was a span of 10 bases. Germline CDR1 reads SQVTM; CDR2 reads ANQGSEA. CDR3 DNA: TGCAGCGTTGTCGGCGGGACCTATGGCTACACCTTC. Protein: CSVVGGTYGYTF.

The gene calls are TRBV5-1 and TRBJ1-4, with D maybe TRBD1 (5 bases). CDR1 and CDR2 (germline): SGHRS, YFSETQ. V was trimmed by 0 bases and J by 8 bases, leaving 17 bases between them. This CDR3 spans 16 amino acids. The CDR3, as DNA: TGCGCCAGCAGCTTGGTTTTCGGGACCCGAGGGGAAAAACTGTTTTTT. This translates into CASSLVFGTRGEKLFF.

The chain links TRBV7-9 to TRBJ2-7; D perhaps matches TRBD2 (5 bases). Looked up from germline, CDR1 is SEHNR and CDR2 is FQNEAQ (reference sequence). The CDR3 consists of 13 residues. The germline V and J ends were trimmed by 5 bases and 4 bases, with 12 bases remaining between them. CDR3: CASSPVTGYEQYF. The CDR3 coding sequence is TGTGCCAGCAGCCCGGTCACGGGATACGAGCAGTACTTC.

This chain joins TRBV29-1 and TRBJ1-4, with 9 positions matching TRBD1. The V gene end was trimmed by 4 bases and the J gene end by 6 bases; junction bases not matched to a gene: 6. In germline, CDR1 is SQVTM, CDR2 ANQGSEA. This CDR3 contains 14 residues. The CDR3 nucleotides read TGCAGCGTTGCCCCCGGGACAGGGCATGAAAAACTGTTTTTT. Protein sequence: CSVAPGTGHEKLFF.

This sequence joins TRBV7-9 and TRBJ2-1; D perhaps matches TRBD1 (6 bases). CDR3 size: 13 residues. V lost 1 base, J lost 14 bases, and 15 bases lay in between. The V gene's germline CDR1 is SEHNR and CDR2 FQNEAQ (reference sequence). The CDR3 is CASSLGSTDRKFF. CDR3 in DNA: TGTGCCAGCAGCTTAGGTTCCACTGACAGGAAGTTCTTC.

This chain joins TRBV2 and TRBJ2-1, with 12 bases identical to TRBD2. J was trimmed by 10 bases and V by 6 bases; bases with no gene match: 10. The CDR3 runs to 15 residues. CDR1 is SNHLY and CDR2 is FYNNEI in the germline V gene. CDR3 region: CASSRRTSGEAEQFF. The CDR3, as DNA: TGTGCCAGCAGCCGACGGACTAGCGGGGAGGCGGAGCAGTTCTTC. Variable domain in full (rest from reference TRBV2 and TRBJ2-1): EPEVTQTPSHQVTQMGQEVILRCVPISNHLYFYWYRQILGQKVEFLVSFYNNEISEKSEIFDDQFSVERPDGSNFTLKIRSTKLEDSAMYFCASSRRTSGEAEQFFGPGTRLTVL.

V and J are TRBV10-3 and TRBJ2-2; D is possibly TRBD1 (5 bases). V gave up 0 bases and J gave up 1 base, with 6 bases separating them. Germline V lookup: CDR1 ENHRY, CDR2 SYGVKD. This CDR3 is 15 amino acids long. This CDR3 is CAISESQGNTGELFF. DNA for the CDR3: TGTGCCATCAGTGAGTCCCAGGGGAACACCGGGGAGCTGTTTTTT.

This chain uses TRBV3-1 (or the pseudogene TRBV3-2) with TRBJ2-3, with 7 positions matching TRBD2. The J segment lost 0 bases and the V segment lost 1 base, leaving 4 bases of the junction unmatched. CDR1 and CDR2 (germline): LGHDT, YNNKEL (reference sequence). CDR3 size: 16 residues. The CDR3, as DNA: TGTGCCAGCAGCCAAGGGACTAGTGAGAGCACAGATACGCAGTATTTT. Protein: CASSQGTSESTDTQYF.